The clone carrying this T cell receptor (beta chain) showed up just once. This entry is derived from a study of blood T cell repertoires in COVID-19. Study information: Acute-phase and convalescent COVID-19 samples originated in the United States, Italy and Spain. The analysed material was cDNA or gDNA that came from T cells, B-cell-depleted T cells, or PBMCs.

In germline, CDR1 is SGDLS, CDR2 YYNGEE. The CDR3 runs 16 residues. V was shortened by 4 bases and J by 3 bases, with 17 bases between the two germline ends. In the authors' workflow: It was from reference gene primer amplification that nucleated cell counts were estimated. The repertoire was sequenced with immunoSEQ multiplex PCR; TCRdb's copy has only in-frame clones and lacks some. That table furnishes V, J and clone size, whereas the DNA furnished D and trimming. The sample records approximately 230,000 clones, approximately 80% being singletons. The sample consisted of peripheral blood. J is TRBJ2-1 and V is TRBV9, with D possibly matching TRBD1 (7 bases). This clonotype was obtained from a man of 80 years or more with acute or convalescent COVID-19. CDR3 DNA: TGTGCCAGCAGCATGTCAGGGGGGCCGGGCTACAATGAGCAGTTCTTC. As protein: CASSMSGGPGYNEQFF.